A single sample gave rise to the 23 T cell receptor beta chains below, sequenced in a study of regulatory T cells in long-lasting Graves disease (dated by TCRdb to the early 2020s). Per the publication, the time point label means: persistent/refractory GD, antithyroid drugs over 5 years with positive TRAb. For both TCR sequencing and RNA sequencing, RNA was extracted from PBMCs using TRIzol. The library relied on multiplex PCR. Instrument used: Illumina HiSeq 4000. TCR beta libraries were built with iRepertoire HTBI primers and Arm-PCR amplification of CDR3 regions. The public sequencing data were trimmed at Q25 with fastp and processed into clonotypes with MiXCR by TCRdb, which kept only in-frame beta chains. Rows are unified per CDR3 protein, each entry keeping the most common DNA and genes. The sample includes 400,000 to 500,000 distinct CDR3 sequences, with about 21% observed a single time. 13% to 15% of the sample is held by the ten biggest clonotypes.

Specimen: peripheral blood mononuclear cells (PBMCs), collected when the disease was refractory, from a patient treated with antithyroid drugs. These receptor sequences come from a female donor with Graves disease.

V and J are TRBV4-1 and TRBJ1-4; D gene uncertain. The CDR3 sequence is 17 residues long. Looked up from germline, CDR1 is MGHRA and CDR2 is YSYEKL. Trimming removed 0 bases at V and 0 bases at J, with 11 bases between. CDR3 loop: CASSQDQDLSTNEKLFF. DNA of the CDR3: TGCGCCAGCAGCCAAGATCAGGACCTCTCAACTAATGAAAAACTGTTTTTT.

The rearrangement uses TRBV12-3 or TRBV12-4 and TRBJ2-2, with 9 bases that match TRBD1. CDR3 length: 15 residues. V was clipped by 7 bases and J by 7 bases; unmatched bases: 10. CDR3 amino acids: CASNAFDRGDGELFF. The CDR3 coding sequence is TGTGCCAGCAACGCTTTTGACAGGGGGGACGGGGAGCTGTTTTTT.

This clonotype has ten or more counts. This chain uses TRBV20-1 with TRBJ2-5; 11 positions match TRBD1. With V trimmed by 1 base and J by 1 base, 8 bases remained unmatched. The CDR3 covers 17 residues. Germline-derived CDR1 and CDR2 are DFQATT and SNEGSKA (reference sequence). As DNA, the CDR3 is TGCAGTGCTAGAGGCCCCACCGGGACAGGGGGCCAAGAGACCCAGTACTTC. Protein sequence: CSARGPTGTGGQETQYF.

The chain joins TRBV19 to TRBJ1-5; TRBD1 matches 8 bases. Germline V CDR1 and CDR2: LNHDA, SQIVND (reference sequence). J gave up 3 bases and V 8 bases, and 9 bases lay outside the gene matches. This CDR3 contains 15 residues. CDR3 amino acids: CASGTGTGSNQPQHF. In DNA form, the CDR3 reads TGTGCCAGTGGTACCGGGACAGGATCCAATCAGCCCCAGCATTTT.

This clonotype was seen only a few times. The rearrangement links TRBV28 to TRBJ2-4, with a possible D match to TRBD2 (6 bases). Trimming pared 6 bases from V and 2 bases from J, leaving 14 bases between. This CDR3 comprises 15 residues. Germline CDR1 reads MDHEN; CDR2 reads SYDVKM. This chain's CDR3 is CASSPRRETKNIQYF. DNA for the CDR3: TGTGCCAGCAGCCCCCGCCGGGAGACCAAAAACATTCAGTACTTC.

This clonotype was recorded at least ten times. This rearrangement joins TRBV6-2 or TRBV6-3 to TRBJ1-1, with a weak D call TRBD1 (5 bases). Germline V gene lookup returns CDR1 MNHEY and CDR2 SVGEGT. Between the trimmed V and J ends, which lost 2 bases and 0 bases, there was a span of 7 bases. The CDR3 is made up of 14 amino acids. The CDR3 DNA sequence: TGTGCCAGCAGTTACAGGGGCATGAACACTGAAGCTTTCTTT. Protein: CASSYRGMNTEAFF.

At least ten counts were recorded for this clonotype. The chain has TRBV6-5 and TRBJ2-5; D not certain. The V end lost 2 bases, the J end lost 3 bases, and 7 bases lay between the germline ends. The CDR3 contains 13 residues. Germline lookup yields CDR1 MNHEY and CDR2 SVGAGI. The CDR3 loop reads CASSYRAEETQYF. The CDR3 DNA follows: TGTGCCAGCAGTTACAGGGCGGAAGAGACCCAGTACTTC.

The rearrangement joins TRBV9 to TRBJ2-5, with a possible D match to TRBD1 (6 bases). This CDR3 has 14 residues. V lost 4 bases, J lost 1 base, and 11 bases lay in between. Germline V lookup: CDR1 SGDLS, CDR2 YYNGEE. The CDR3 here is CASSLQGTQETQYF. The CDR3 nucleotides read TGTGCCAGCAGCCTACAGGGTACCCAAGAGACCCAGTACTTC.

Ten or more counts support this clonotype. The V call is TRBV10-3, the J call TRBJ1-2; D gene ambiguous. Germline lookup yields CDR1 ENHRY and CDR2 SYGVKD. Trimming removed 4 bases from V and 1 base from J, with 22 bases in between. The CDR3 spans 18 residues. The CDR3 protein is CAISVFNIRSGINYGYTF. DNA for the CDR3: TGTGCCATCAGTGTCTTTAATATCCGATCCGGTATTAACTATGGCTACACCTTC.

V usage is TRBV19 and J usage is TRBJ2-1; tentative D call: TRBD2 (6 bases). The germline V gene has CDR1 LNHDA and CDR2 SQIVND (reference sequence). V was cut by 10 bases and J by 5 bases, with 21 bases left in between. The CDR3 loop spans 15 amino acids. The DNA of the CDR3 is TGTGCCACCCACCGCGTGGGGGGAGGACACAATGAGCAGTTCTTC. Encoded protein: CATHRVGGGHNEQFF.

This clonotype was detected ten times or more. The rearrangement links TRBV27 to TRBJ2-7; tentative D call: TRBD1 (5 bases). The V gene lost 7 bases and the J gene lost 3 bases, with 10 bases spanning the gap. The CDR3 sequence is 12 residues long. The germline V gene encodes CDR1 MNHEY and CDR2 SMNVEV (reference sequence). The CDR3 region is CASTSDSYEQYF. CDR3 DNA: TGTGCCAGCACATCCGACAGCTACGAGCAGTACTTC.

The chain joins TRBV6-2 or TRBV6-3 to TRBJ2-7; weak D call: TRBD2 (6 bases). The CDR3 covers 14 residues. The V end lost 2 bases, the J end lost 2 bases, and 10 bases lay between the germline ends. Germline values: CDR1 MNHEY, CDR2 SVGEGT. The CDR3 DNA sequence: TGTGCCAGCAGTTACGTGGGGGGAGCCTACGAGCAGTACTTC. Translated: CASSYVGGAYEQYF.

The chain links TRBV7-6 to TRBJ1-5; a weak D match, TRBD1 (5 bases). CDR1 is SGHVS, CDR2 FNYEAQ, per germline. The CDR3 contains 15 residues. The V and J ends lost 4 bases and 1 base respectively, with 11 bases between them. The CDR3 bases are TGTGCCAGCAGCTCGGACGGGGGGAGCAATCAGCCCCAGCATTTT. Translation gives CASSSDGGSNQPQHF.

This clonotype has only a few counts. CDR3 nucleotides: TGCGCCAGCAGCTCCCTGGGCGCGAACCCTTACGAGCAGTACTTC. Translated: CASSSLGANPYEQYF. The V call is TRBV4-1, the J call TRBJ2-7; D is undetermined. The CDR3 length is 15 residues. The V end lost 5 bases, the J end lost 4 bases, and 18 bases lay between the germline ends. Germline V gives CDR1 MGHRA, CDR2 YSYEKL.

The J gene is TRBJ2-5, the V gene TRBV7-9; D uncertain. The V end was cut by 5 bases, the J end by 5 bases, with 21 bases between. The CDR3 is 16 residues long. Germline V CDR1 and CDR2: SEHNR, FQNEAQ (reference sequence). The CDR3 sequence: CASSPRQASRLETQYF. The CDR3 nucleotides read TGTGCCAGCAGCCCCCGGCAAGCCAGTCGGTTGGAGACCCAGTACTTC.

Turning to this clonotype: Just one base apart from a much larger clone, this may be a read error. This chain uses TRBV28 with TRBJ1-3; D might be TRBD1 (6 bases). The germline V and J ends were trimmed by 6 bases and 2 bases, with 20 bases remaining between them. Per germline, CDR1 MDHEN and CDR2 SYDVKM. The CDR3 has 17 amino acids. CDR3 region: CASSQGGSPSTGNTIYF. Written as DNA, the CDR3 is TGTGCCAGCAGCCAAGGGGGGAGCCCATCCACTGGAAACACCATATATTTT.

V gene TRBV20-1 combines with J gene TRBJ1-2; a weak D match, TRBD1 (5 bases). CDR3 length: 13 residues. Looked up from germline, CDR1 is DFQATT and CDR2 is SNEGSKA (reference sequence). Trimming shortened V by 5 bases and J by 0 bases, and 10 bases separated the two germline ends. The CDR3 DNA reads TGCAGTGCTCCGGGACGGGCTAACTATGGCTACACCTTC. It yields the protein CSAPGRANYGYTF.

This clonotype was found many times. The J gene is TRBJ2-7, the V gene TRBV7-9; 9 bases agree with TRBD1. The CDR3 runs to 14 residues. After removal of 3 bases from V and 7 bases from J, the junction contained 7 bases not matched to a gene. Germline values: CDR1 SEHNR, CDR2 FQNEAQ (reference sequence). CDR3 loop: CASSFRTGGEEQYF. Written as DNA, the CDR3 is TGTGCCAGCAGCTTTCGCACAGGGGGCGAGGAGCAGTACTTC.

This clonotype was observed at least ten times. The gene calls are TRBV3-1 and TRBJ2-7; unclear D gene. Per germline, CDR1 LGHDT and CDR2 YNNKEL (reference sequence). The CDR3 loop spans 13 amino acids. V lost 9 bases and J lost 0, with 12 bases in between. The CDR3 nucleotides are TGTGCCAGTCGTGAAGCGAGCTCCTACGAGCAGTACTTC. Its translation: CASREASSYEQYF.

Written as DNA, the CDR3 is TGCGCCAGCAATCAGGGGGCAGAAGAGACCCAGTACTTC. Amino acids: CASNQGAEETQYF. The chain couples TRBV5-1 to TRBJ2-5; 8 nucleotides agree with TRBD1. The germline gives CDR1 SGHRS, CDR2 YFSETQ. J was trimmed by 3 bases and V by 6 bases; bases with no gene match: 4. CDR3 size: 13 residues.

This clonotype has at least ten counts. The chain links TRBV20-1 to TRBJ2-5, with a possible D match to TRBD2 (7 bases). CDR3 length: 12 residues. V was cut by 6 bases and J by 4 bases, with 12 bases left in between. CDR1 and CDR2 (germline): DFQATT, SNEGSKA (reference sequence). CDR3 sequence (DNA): TGCAGTGCGAAACGGGGGGCAGAGACCCAGTACTTC. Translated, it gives CSAKRGAETQYF.

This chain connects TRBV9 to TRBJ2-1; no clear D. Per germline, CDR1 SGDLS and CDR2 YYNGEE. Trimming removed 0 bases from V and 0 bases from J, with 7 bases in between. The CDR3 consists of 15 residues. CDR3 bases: TGTGCCAGCAGCGTAGCTCGGAGCTCCTACAATGAGCAGTTCTTC. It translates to CASSVARSSYNEQFF.

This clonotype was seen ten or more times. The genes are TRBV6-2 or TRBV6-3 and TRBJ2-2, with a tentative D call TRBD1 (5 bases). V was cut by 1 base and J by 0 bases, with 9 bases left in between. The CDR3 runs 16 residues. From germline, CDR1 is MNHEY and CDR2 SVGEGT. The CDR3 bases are TGTGCCAGCAGTTACTTCGCAGGGACGAACACCGGGGAGCTGTTTTTT. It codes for CASSYFAGTNTGELFF.